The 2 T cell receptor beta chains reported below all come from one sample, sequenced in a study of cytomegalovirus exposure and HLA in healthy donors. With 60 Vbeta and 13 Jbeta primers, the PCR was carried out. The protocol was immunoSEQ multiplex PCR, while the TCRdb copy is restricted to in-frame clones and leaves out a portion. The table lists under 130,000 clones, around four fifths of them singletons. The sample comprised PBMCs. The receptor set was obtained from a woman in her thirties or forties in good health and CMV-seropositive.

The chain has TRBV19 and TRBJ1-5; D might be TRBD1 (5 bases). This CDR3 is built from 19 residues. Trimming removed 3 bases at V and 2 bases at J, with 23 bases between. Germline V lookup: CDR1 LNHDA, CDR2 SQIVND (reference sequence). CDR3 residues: CASSIWAFFGGLGNQPQHF. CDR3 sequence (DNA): TGTGCCAGTAGTATTTGGGCCTTCTTCGGGGGTTTGGGCAATCAGCCCCAGCATTTT.

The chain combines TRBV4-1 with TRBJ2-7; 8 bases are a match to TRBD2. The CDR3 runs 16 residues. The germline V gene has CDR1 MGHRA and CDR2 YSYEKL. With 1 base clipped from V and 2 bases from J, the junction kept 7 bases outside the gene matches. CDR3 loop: CASSQVTLADTYEQYF. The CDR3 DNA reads TGCGCCAGCAGCCAAGTCACACTAGCGGATACCTACGAGCAGTACTTC.